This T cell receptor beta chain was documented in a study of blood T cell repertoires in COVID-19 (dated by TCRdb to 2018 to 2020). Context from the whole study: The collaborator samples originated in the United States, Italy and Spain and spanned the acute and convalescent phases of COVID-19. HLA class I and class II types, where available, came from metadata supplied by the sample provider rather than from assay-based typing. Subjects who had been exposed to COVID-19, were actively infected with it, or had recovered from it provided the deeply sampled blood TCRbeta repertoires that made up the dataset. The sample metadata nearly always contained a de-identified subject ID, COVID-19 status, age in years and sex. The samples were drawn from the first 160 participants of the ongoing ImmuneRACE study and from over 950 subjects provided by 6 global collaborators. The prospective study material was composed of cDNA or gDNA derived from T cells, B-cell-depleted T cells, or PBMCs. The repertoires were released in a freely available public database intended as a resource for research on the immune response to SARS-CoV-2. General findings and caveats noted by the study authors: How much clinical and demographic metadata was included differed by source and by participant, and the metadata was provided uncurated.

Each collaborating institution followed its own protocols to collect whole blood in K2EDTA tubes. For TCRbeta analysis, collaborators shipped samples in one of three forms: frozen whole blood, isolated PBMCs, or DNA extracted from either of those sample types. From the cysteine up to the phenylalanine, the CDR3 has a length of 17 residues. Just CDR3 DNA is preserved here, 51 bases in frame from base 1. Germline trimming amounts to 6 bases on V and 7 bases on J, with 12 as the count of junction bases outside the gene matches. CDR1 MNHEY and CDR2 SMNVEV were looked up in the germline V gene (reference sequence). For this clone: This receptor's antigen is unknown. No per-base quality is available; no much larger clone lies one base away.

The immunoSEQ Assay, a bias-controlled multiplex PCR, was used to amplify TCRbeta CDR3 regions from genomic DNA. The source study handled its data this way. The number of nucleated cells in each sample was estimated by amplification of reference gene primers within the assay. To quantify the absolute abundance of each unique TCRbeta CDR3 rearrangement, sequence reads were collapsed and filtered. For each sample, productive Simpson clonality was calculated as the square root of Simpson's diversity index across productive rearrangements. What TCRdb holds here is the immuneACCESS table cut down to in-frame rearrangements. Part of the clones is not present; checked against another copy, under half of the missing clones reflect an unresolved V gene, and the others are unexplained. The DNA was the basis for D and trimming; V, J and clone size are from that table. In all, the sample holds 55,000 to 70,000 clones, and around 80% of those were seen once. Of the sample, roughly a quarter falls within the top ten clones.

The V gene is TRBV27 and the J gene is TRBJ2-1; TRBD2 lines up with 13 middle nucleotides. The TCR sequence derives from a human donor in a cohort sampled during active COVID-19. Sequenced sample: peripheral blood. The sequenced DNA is TGTGCCAGCAGCATTACTAGCGGGAGGGCCGTCTGGAATGAGCAGTTCTTC. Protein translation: CASSITSGRAVWNEQFF.